This TCR beta chain comes out of a study of blood T cell repertoires in COVID-19. Study-level background: Some COVID-19 samples were acute and others convalescent; all came from the United States, Italy and Spain. T cells, B-cell-depleted T cells, or PBMCs supplied cDNA or gDNA.

The ends were cut back, 1 base at V and 7 bases at J, with 17 bases in the middle. The CDR3 is 17 amino acids. Germline V gene data show CDR1 as SGHTA and CDR2 as FQGNSA. Clones were read by immunoSEQ multiplex PCR, and TCRdb kept only the in-frame ones, dropping some. The data show fewer than 200,000 clones, 81% seen once. Seattle patients were enrolled during active infection and followed longitudinally. The sequence was obtained from an elderly woman with COVID-19, enrolled during active disease. This chain uses TRBV7-2 with TRBJ1-6; the D is unclear. Sequenced input: peripheral blood. CDR3 sequence reads: CASSLDEGGSLNSPLHF. Here the CDR3 DNA reads TGTGCCAGCAGCTTAGATGAGGGAGGGTCCCTCAATTCACCCCTCCACTTT.